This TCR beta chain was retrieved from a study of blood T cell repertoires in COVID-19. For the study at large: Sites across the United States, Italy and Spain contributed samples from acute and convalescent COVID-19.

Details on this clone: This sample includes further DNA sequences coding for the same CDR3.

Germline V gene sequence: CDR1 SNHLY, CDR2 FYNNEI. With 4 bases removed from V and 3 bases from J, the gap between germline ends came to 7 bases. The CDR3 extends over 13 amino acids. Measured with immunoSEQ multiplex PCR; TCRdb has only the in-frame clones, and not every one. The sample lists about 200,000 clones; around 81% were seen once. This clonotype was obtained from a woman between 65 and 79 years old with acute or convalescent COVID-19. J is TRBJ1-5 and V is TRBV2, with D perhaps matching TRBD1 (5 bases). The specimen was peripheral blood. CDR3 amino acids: CASSGQNNQPQHF. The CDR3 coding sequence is TGTGCCAGCAGTGGACAGAACAATCAGCCCCAGCATTTT.